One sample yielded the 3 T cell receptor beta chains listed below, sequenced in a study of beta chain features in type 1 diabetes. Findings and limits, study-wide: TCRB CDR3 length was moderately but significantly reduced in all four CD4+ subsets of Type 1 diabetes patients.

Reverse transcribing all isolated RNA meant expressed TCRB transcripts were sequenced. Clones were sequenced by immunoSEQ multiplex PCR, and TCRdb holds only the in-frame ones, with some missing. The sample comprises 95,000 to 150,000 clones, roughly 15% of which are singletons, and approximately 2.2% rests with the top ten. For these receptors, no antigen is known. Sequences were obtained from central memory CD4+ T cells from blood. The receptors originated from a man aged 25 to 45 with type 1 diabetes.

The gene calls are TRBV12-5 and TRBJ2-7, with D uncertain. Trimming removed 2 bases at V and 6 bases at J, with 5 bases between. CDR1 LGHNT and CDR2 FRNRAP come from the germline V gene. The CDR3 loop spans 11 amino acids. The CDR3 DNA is TGTGCTAGTGGTTTGTTAGTCGAGCAGTACTTC. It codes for CASGLLVEQYF.

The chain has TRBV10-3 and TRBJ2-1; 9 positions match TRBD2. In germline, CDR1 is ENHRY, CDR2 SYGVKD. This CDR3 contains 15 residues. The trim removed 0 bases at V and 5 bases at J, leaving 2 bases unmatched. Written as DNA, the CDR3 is TGTGCCATCAGTGAGTCGCTAGCGGGAAACAATGAGCAGTTCTTC. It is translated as CAISESLAGNNEQFF.

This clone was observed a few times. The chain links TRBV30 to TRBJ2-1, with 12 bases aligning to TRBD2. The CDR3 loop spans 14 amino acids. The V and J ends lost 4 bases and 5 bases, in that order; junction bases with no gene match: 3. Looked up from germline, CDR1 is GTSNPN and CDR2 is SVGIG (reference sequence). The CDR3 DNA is TGTGCCTGGACCCGGACTAGCGGGGACAATGAGCAGTTCTTC. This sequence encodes CAWTRTSGDNEQFF.